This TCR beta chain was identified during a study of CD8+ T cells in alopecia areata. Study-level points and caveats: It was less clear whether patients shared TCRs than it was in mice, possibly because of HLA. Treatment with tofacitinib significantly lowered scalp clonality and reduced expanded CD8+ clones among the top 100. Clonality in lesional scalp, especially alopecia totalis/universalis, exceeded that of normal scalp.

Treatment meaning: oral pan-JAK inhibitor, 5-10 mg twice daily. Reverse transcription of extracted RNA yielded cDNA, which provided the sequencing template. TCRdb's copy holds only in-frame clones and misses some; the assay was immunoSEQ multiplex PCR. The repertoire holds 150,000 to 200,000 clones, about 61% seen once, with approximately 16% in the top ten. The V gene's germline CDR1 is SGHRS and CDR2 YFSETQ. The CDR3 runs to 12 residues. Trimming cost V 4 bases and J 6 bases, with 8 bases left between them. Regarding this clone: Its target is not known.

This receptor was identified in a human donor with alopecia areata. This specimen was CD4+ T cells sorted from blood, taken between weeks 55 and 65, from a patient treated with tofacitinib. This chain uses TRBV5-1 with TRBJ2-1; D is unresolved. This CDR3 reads CASSPASNEQFF. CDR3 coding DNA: TGCGCCAGCAGCCCAGCTAGCAATGAGCAGTTCTTC.